This entry lists 2 T cell receptor beta chains sequenced from one sample in a study of cytotoxic CD8 clonotypes in ibrutinib-treated CLL. Assay: immunoSEQ multiplex PCR; the TCRdb copy retains only in-frame clones and omits some. The sample carries some 130,000 clones, roughly 84% recorded once. The specimen was PBMCs, collected after 24 months of ibrutinib treatment. These receptors all stem from a human donor with chronic lymphocytic leukemia.

This rearrangement joins TRBV7-3 to TRBJ1-2; D uncertain. The germline CDR1 and CDR2 sequences are SGHTA and FQGTGA. Trimming shortened V by 2 bases and J by 6 bases, and 16 bases separated the two germline ends. This CDR3 is built from 15 residues. CDR3 coding DNA: TGTGCCAGCAGCTTAGGGTCGGGAGGGTTGGATGGCTACACCTTC. Translated: CASSLGSGGLDGYTF.

The rearrangement uses TRBV5-1 and TRBJ1-2, with TRBD1 identical over 8 bases. CDR3 length equals 15 residues. Germline V gene sequence: CDR1 SGHRS, CDR2 YFSETQ. The junction had 3 bases not matched to a gene; V was cut back by 0 bases and J by 2 bases. This CDR3 is CASSLEYRGNYGYTF. CDR3 DNA sequence: TGCGCCAGCAGCTTGGAGTACAGGGGGAACTATGGCTACACCTTC.